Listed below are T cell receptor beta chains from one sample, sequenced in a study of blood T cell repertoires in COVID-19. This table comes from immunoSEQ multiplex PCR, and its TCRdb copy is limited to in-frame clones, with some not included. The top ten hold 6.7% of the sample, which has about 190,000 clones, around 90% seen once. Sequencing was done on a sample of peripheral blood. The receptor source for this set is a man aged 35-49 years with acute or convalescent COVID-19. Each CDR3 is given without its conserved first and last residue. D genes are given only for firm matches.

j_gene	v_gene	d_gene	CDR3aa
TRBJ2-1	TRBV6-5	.	ASRGRLKGNEQF
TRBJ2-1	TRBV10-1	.	ASTPGRASYNEQF
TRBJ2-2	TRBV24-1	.	ATSDFGRGNTGELF
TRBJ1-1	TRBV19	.	ASRAGGSPEAF
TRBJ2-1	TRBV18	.	ASSPPSRSNEQF
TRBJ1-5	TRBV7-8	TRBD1	ASSSMTGLSNQPQH
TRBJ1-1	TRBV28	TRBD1	ASSFTGHRGTEAF
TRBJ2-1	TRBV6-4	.	ASTPRAGAANEQF
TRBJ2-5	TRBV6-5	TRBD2	ASRTGTTTFGTQY
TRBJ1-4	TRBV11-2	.	ASSFGRRRDGKLF
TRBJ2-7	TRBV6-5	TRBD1	ASSYLRQGGYEQY
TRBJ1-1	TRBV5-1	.	ASSPPGAYDTEAF
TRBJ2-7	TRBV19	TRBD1	ASSTLRDRGPYEQY